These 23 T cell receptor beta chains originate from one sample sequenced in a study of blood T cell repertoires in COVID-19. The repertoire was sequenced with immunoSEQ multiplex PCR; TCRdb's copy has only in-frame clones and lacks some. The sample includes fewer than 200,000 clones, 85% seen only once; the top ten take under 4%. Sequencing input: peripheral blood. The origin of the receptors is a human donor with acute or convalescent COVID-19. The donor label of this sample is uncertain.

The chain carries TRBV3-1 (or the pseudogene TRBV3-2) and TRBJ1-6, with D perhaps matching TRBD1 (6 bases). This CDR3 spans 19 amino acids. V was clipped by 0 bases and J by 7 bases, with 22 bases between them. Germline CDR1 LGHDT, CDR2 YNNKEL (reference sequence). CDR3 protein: CASSQEAGVGVTGNSPLHF. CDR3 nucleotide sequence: TGTGCCAGCAGCCAAGAAGCCGGGGTGGGGGTAACAGGGAATTCACCCCTCCACTTT.

CDR3 DNA: TGTGCCAGTAGTATAGTTCGGGAGGGGGGGAGTGAGCAGTTCTTC. This codes for CASSIVREGGSEQFF. This chain uses TRBV19 with TRBJ2-1, with 8 positions matching TRBD2. V gave up 1 base and J gave up 9 bases; unmatched junction bases: 8. CDR3 length equals 15 residues. Germline values: CDR1 LNHDA, CDR2 SQIVND (reference sequence). The whole variable domain, filled in from reference TRBV19 and TRBJ2-1, reads DGGITQSPKYLFRKEGQNVTLSCEQNLNHDAMYWYRQDPGQGLRLIYYSQIVNDFQKGDIAEGYSVSREKKESFPLTVTSAQKNPTAFYLCASSIVREGGSEQFFGPGTRLTVL.

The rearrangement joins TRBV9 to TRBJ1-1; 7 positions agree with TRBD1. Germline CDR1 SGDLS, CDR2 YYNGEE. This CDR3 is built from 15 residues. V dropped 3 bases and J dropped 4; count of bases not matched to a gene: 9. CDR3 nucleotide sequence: TGTGCCAGCAGCGCCCAACAGACAGGGCCCACTGAAGCTTTCTTT. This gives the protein CASSAQQTGPTEAFF.

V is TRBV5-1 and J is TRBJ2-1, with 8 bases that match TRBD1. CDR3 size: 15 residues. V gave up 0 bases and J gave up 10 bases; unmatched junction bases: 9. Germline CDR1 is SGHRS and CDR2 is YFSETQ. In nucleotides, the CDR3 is TGCGCCAGCAGCTTGGTACTATCCGGGACAGGAGAGCAGTTCTTC. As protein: CASSLVLSGTGEQFF. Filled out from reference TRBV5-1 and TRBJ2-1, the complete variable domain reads KAGVTQTPRYLIKTRGQQVTLSCSPISGHRSVSWYQQTPGQGLQFLFEYFSETQRNKGNFPGRFSGRQFSNSRSEMNVSTLELGDSALYLCASSLVLSGTGEQFFGPGTRLTVL.

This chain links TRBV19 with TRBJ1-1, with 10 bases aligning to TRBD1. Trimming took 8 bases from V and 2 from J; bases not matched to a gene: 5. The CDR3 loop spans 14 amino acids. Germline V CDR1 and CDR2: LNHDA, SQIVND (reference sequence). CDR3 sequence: CASRQGAGNTEAFF. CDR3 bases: TGTGCCAGTCGACAGGGGGCTGGAAACACTGAAGCTTTCTTT.

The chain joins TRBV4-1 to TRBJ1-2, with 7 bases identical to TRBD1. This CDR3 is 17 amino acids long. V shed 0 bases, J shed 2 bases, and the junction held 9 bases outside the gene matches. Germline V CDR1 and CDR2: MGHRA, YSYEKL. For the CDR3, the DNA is TGCGCCAGCAGCCAAGACGAAAGGACAGGAGCAAACTATGGCTACACCTTC. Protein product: CASSQDERTGANYGYTF.

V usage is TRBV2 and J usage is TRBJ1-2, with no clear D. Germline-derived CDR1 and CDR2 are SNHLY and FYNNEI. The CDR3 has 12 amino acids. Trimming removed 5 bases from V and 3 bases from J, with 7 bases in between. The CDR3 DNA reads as TGTGCCAGCAGTACAGACGACTATGGCTACACCTTC. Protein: CASSTDDYGYTF.

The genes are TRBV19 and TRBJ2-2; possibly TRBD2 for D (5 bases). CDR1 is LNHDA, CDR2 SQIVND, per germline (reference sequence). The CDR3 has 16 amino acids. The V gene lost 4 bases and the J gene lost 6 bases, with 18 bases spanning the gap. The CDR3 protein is CASSTGRAGIPGELFF. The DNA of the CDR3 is TGTGCCAGTAGTACGGGAAGGGCGGGTATCCCCGGGGAGCTGTTTTTT.

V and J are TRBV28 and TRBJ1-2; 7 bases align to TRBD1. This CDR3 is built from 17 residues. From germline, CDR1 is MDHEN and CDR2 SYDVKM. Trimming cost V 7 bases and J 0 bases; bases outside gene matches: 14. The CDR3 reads CASTQGTVGLANYGYTF. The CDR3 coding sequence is TGTGCCAGCACCCAGGGGACAGTGGGGTTAGCTAACTATGGCTACACCTTC.

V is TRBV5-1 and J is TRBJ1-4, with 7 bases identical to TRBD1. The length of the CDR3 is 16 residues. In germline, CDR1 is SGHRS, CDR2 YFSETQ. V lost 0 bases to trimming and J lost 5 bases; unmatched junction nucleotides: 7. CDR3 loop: CASSLGGRGYNEKLFF. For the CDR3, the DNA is TGCGCCAGCAGCTTGGGAGGCAGGGGGTACAATGAAAAACTGTTTTTT. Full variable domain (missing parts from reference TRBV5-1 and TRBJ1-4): KAGVTQTPRYLIKTRGQQVTLSCSPISGHRSVSWYQQTPGQGLQFLFEYFSETQRNKGNFPGRFSGRQFSNSRSEMNVSTLELGDSALYLCASSLGGRGYNEKLFFGSGTQLSVL.

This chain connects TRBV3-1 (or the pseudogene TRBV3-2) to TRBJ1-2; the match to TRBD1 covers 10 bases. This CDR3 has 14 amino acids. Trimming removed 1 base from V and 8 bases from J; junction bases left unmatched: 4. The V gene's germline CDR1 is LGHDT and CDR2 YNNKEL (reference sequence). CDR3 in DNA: TGTGCCAGCAGCCAAGGACAGGGGGCCCCGGGCTACACCTTC. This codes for CASSQGQGAPGYTF.

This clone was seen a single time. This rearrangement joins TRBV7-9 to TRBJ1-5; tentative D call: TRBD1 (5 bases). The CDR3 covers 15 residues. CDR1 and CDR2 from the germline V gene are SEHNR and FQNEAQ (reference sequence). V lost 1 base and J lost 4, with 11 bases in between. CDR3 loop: CASSLEQGGNQPQHF. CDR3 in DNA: TGTGCCAGCAGCTTAGAGCAGGGAGGTAATCAGCCCCAGCATTTT.

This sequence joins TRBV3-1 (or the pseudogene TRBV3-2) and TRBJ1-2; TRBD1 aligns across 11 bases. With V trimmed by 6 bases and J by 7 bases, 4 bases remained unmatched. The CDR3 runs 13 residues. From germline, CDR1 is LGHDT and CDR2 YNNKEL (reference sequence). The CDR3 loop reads CASSPDRGLGYTF. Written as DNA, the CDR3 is TGTGCCAGCAGTCCGGACAGGGGGCTTGGCTACACCTTC.

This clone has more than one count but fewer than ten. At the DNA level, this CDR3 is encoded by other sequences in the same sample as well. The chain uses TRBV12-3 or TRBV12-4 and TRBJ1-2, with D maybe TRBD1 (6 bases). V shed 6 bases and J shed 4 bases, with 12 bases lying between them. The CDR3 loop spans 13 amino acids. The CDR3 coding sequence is TGTGCCAGCAGCCCCCGGGACACCTATGGCTACACCTTC. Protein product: CASSPRDTYGYTF.

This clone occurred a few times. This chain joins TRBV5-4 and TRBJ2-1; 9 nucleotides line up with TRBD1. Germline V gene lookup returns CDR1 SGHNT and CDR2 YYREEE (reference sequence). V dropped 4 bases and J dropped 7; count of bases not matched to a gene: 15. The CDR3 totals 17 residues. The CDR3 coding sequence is TGTGCCAGCAGCCACGGGGCCGGGACAGGGATAGGAAATGAGCAGTTCTTC. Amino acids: CASSHGAGTGIGNEQFF.

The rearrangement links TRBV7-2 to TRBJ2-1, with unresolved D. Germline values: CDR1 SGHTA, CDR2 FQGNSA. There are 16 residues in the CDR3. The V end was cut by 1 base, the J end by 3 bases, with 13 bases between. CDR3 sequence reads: CASSLGQTLGYNEQFF. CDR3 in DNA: TGTGCCAGCAGCTTAGGGCAAACTCTAGGCTACAATGAGCAGTTCTTC. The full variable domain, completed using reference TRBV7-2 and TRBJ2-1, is GAGVSQSPSNKVTEKGKDVELRCDPISGHTALYWYRQSLGQGLEFLIYFQGNSAPDKSGLPSDRFSAERTGGSVSTLTIQRTQQEDSAVYLCASSLGQTLGYNEQFFGPGTRLTVL.

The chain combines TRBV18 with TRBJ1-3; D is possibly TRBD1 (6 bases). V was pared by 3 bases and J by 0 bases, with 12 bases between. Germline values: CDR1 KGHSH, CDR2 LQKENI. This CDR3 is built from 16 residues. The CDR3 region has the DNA TGTGCCAGCTCACCGCAACAGGGAAGCTCTGGAAACACCATATATTTT. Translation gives CASSPQQGSSGNTIYF.

This CDR3 is CASSRPGTSGGAPDTQYF. In DNA form, the CDR3 reads TGTGCCAGCAGCCGTCCCGGGACTAGCGGGGGGGCCCCAGATACGCAGTATTTT. The chain links TRBV4-2 to TRBJ2-3; TRBD2 agrees at 16 bases. This CDR3 has 18 residues. V dropped 4 bases and J dropped 4; count of bases not matched to a gene: 8. Per the germline V gene, CDR1 is LGHNA and CDR2 is YNFKEQ.

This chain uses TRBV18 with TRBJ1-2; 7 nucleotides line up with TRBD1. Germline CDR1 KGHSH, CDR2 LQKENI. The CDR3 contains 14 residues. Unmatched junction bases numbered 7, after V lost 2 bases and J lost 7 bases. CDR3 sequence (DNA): TGTGCCAGCTCACCAATGGACAGGTCGGGTGGCTACACCTTC. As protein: CASSPMDRSGGYTF.

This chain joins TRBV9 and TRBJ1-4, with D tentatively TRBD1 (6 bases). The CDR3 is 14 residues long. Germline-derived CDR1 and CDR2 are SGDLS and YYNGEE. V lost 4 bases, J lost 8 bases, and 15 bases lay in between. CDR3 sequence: CASSPTGLGEKLFF. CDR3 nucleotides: TGTGCCAGCAGCCCTACAGGGTTGGGGGAAAAACTGTTTTTT.

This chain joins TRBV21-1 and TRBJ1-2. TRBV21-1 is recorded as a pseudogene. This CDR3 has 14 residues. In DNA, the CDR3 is TGTGCCAGCAGCCACGGACTCGAAGGGAATGGCTACACCTTC. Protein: CASSHGLEGNGYTF.

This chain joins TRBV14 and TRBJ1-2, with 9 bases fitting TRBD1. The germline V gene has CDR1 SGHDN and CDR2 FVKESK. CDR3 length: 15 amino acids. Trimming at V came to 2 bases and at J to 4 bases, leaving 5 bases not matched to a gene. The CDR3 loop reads CASSQNAGQGYGYTF. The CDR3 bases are TGTGCCAGCAGCCAAAACGCGGGACAGGGCTATGGCTACACCTTC. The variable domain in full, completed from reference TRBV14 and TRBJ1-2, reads EAGVTQFPSHSVIEKGQTVTLRCDPISGHDNLYWYRRVMGKEIKFLLHFVKESKQDESGMPNNRFLAERTGGTYSTLKVQPAELEDSGVYFCASSQNAGQGYGYTFGSGTRLTVV.

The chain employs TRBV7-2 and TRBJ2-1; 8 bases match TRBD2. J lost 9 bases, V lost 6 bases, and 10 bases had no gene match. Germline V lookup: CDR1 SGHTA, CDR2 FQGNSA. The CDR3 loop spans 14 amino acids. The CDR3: CASREAGGGGEQFF. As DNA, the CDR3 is TGTGCCAGCAGAGAGGCCGGGGGGGGTGGTGAGCAGTTCTTC.